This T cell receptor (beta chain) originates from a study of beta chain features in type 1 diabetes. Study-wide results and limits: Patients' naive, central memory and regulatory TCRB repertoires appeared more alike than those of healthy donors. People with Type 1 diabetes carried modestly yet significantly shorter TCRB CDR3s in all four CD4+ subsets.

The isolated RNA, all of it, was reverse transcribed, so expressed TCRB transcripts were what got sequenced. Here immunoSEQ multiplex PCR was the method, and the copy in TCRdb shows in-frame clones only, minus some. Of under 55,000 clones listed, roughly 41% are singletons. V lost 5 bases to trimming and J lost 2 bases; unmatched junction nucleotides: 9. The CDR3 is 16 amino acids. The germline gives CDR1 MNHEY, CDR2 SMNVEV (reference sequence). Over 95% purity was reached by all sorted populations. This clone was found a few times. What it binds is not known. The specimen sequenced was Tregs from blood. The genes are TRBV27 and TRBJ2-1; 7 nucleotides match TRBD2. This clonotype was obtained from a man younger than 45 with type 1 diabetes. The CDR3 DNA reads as TGTGCCAGCAGTCCCCGAGCGGGATTACCCTACAATGAGCAGTTCTTC. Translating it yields CASSPRAGLPYNEQFF.